Following are 19 T cell receptor beta chains from one sample sequenced in a study of T cells in Graves' hyperthyroidism and ophthalmopathy. It was RNA transcripts that yielded the amplified TCR beta CDR3 regions. Initially, a first-round RT-PCR of the TCR CDR3 employed the HTBI primer set. TCRdb analysed the multiplex PCR reads with MiXCR anew, one entry per CDR3 protein. The sample lists about 380,000 distinct CDR3 sequences, roughly 14% occurring once. The sequencing sample was made of blood. The receptors stem from a man aged 30 to 39 with Graves' hyperthyroidism that later progressed to Graves' ophthalmopathy.

The genes are TRBV27 and TRBJ1-4; TRBD1 might be the D (5 bases). In germline, CDR1 is MNHEY, CDR2 SMNVEV (reference sequence). Trimming left V 2 bases short and J 6 bases short, with 10 bases between. The CDR3 consists of 14 residues. The CDR3 nucleotides read TGTGCCAGCAGTTTAAAGGGGCCCCATGAAAAACTGTTTTTT. Translating it yields CASSLKGPHEKLFF.

This clonotype was counted ten times or more. The gene calls are TRBV6-1 and TRBJ2-7, with 13 bases matching TRBD2. Unmatched junction bases numbered 4, after V lost 4 bases and J lost 7 bases. The CDR3 runs 14 residues. CDR1 is MNHNS and CDR2 is SASEGT in the germline V gene. The CDR3 loop is CASSVGLAGNEQYF. CDR3 in DNA: TGTGCCAGCAGTGTGGGACTAGCGGGGAATGAGCAGTACTTC.

V is TRBV20-1 and J is TRBJ2-7; TRBD1 is a possible D gene (6 bases). The CDR3 contains 14 residues. V was trimmed by 0 bases and J by 4 bases, leaving 13 bases between them. CDR1 and CDR2 from the germline V gene are DFQATT and SNEGSKA (reference sequence). CDR3 region: CSAREQGEGYEQYF. CDR3 sequence (DNA): TGCAGTGCTAGAGAACAGGGAGAAGGGTACGAGCAGTACTTC.

The chain carries TRBV6-2 or TRBV6-3 and TRBJ2-3; 16 nucleotides match TRBD2. Trimming cost V 6 bases and J 4 bases; bases outside gene matches: 16. Germline CDR1 is MNHEY and CDR2 is SVGEGT. There are 20 residues in the CDR3. DNA for the CDR3: TGTGCCAGCAGGAAGGGGACACTTGGGACTAGCGGGGGGGTCGCAGATACGCAGTATTTT. Protein sequence: CASRKGTLGTSGGVADTQYF.

Many counts were recorded for this clonotype. This chain links TRBV7-9 with TRBJ2-1, with TRBD2 matching 12 bases. This CDR3 comprises 16 residues. V shed 5 bases and J 6 bases; nucleotides not matched to a gene: 8. Germline assignment: CDR1 SEHNR and CDR2 FQNEAQ (reference sequence). The CDR3 loop is CASSATLAGGLNEQFF. CDR3 sequence (DNA): TGTGCCAGCAGCGCAACCCTAGCGGGGGGGCTCAATGAGCAGTTCTTC.

V and J are TRBV7-9 and TRBJ2-7; D gene uncertain. This CDR3 has 15 residues. Germline CDR1 and CDR2: SEHNR and FQNEAQ (reference sequence). Trimming removed 4 bases from V and 2 bases from J, with 15 bases in between. CDR3 in DNA: TGTGCCAGCAGCTCCGACCAGACAATTACCTACGAGCAGTACTTC. Its protein product is CASSSDQTITYEQYF.

This clonotype was observed at least ten times. The rearrangement uses TRBV2 and TRBJ2-1; D remains ambiguous. The germline V gene has CDR1 SNHLY and CDR2 FYNNEI. V was clipped by 7 bases and J by 3 bases, with 4 bases between them. The CDR3 totals 11 residues. CDR3 amino acids: CASTSYNEQFF. The CDR3 coding sequence is TGTGCCAGCACAAGCTACAATGAGCAGTTCTTC. Complete variable domain (other parts from reference TRBV2 and TRBJ2-1): EPEVTQTPSHQVTQMGQEVILRCVPISNHLYFYWYRQILGQKVEFLVSFYNNEISEKSEIFDDQFSVERPDGSNFTLKIRSTKLEDSAMYFCASTSYNEQFFGPGTRLTVL.

The table lists this clonotype with many counts. The rearrangement joins TRBV5-8 to TRBJ2-7; 14 bases match TRBD2. V trimming: 0 bases; J trimming: 6 bases; junction bases outside the gene matches: 5. The CDR3 loop spans 16 amino acids. The germline gives CDR1 SGHTS, CDR2 YDEGEE. The CDR3 loop reads CASSLGGLAGVSEQYF. The CDR3 DNA reads TGTGCCAGCAGCTTGGGGGGACTAGCGGGGGTAAGCGAGCAGTACTTC.

This clonotype has ten or more counts. The chain carries TRBV2 and TRBJ2-5; D ambiguous. Germline CDR1 is SNHLY and CDR2 is FYNNEI. V lost 4 bases, J lost 7 bases, and 10 bases lay in between. This CDR3 has 12 residues. DNA of the CDR3: TGTGCCAGCAGTGGGGCTCTGGGGACCCAGTACTTC. Protein product: CASSGALGTQYF.

This chain uses TRBV7-9 with TRBJ2-7; D is possibly TRBD1 or TRBD2 (5 bases each). Looked up from germline, CDR1 is SEHNR and CDR2 is FQNEAQ (reference sequence). The ends were cut back, 0 bases at V and 2 bases at J, with 14 bases in the middle. The CDR3 extends over 16 amino acids. For the CDR3, the DNA is TGTGCCAGCAGCTTAGCGGGACGAACACTAACCTACGAGCAGTACTTC. It translates to CASSLAGRTLTYEQYF.

The rearrangement joins TRBV27 to TRBJ2-2; 7 nucleotides line up with TRBD1. The trim removed 5 bases at V and 4 bases at J, leaving 10 bases unmatched. The CDR3 contains 16 residues. Per germline, CDR1 MNHEY and CDR2 SMNVEV (reference sequence). This CDR3 reads CASSQETGAGTGELFF. The CDR3 nucleotides are TGTGCCAGCAGTCAAGAAACAGGGGCGGGCACCGGGGAGCTGTTTTTT.

This clonotype is a singleton in its sample. Possible read error: a much larger clone is one base away. The chain is built from TRBV5-5 and TRBJ1-5; D may be TRBD1 (5 bases). The CDR3 covers 17 residues. Germline values: CDR1 SGHKS, CDR2 YYEKEE (reference sequence). CDR3 protein: CASSLGPPRDVNQPRHF. The CDR3 bases are TGTGCCAGCAGCTTGGGCCCCCCGCGGGACGTCAATCAGCCCCGGCATTTT.

This clonotype appeared many times. The rearrangement uses TRBV7-2 and TRBJ1-6, with 7 bases that match TRBD1. Per germline, CDR1 SGHTA and CDR2 FQGNSA. V was clipped by 4 bases and J by 7 bases; unmatched bases: 7. This CDR3 comprises 15 residues. CDR3: CASSSRQGRNSPLHF. The CDR3 nucleotides are TGTGCCAGCAGCTCCCGACAGGGTCGGAATTCACCCCTCCACTTT.

This clonotype was seen a handful of times. This chain uses TRBV30 with TRBJ2-1; 9 bases line up with TRBD1. The trim removed 0 bases at V and 10 bases at J, leaving 13 bases unmatched. The germline CDR1 and CDR2 sequences are GTSNPN and SVGIG (reference sequence). This CDR3 is 16 amino acids long. The CDR3 loop reads CAWSVGGQGPLGEQFF. The CDR3 DNA is TGTGCCTGGAGTGTAGGGGGACAGGGCCCGTTAGGGGAGCAGTTCTTC.

Comments on this clonotype: Relative to the germline gene, one junction end is altered; a read error may explain this. This chain connects TRBV20-1 to TRBJ2-2, with TRBD2 matching over 12 bases. The CDR3 loop spans 17 amino acids. Germline CDR1 DFQATT, CDR2 SNEGSKA (reference sequence). The CDR3 nucleotides read TGCAGTGCCAGAGGACTAGCGGGGTTCGCGAACACCGGGGAGCTGTTTTTT. It codes for CSARGLAGFANTGELFF.

In its sample, this clonotype was seen many times. The CDR3 spells CASRTGGVNIQYF. The DNA of the CDR3 is TGTGCCAGCAGAACAGGGGGTGTAAACATTCAGTACTTC. The chain combines TRBV2 with TRBJ2-4; 8 nucleotides align to TRBD1. V shed 6 bases and J 6 bases; nucleotides not matched to a gene: 4. Per germline, CDR1 SNHLY and CDR2 FYNNEI. CDR3 size: 13 residues.

Concerning this clonotype: A much more abundant neighbour one base away suggests this may be a read error. CDR3 sequence (DNA): TGTGCCAGCACCTCGGGGAAACTCCACGAGCAGTACTTC. Its protein is CASTSGKLHEQYF. The V gene is TRBV28, the J gene TRBJ2-7, with D possibly matching TRBD2 (5 bases). Germline V lookup: CDR1 MDHEN, CDR2 SYDVKM. V was clipped by 7 bases and J by 5 bases, with 15 bases between them. The CDR3 contains 13 residues. Drawing the rest from reference TRBV28 and TRBJ2-7, the complete variable domain is DVKVTQSSRYLVKRTGEKVFLECVQDMDHENMFWYRQDPGLGLRLIYFSYDVKMKEKGDIPEGYSVSREKKERFSLILESASTNQTSMYLCASTSGKLHEQYFGPGTRLTVT.

This clonotype appeared many times. The rearrangement joins TRBV7-9 to TRBJ2-5; a weak D match, TRBD2 (6 bases). The CDR3 has 13 amino acids. V was pared by 4 bases and J by 5 bases, with 11 bases between. Germline lookup yields CDR1 SEHNR and CDR2 FQNEAQ (reference sequence). The CDR3 DNA reads as TGTGCCAGCAGCTGGTTGGAGGGGGAGACCCAGTACTTC. Translation: CASSWLEGETQYF.

This clonotype was seen many times. The CDR3 protein is CASKTGYNSPLHF. The CDR3 DNA reads as TGTGCCAGCAAGACAGGATATAATTCACCCCTCCACTTT. The chain couples TRBV28 to TRBJ1-6; D is possibly TRBD1 (6 bases). This CDR3 has 13 amino acids. In germline, CDR1 is MDHEN, CDR2 SYDVKM. V was trimmed by 7 bases and J by 4 bases, leaving 8 bases between them.